The clone carrying this TCR beta chain was observed a few times. The CDR3 runs to 14 residues. Germline loops: CDR1 SGHRS, CDR2 YFSETQ. V was pared by 0 bases and J by 4 bases, with 9 bases between. The sample is drawn from a study of tumor-infiltrating lymphocytes in primary liver carcinoma. Study in general: Primary liver carcinoma, confirmed by histopathology, was surgically resected. The patients comprised men and women between the ages of 30 and 69 years. T1-T3 N0M0 was the stage of the tumors, which were roughly 4.2 to 10 cm across.

It was unsorted whole blood that yielded blood RNA, and germline DNA was also extracted. Synthesis of TCR beta cDNA was carried out from 500 ng total RNA with a constant-region primer. Nested multiplex PCR, run for three rounds with slightly modified ARM-PCR, yielded TCR beta libraries. Rounds one and two of PCR, each of around 9 cycles, were primed with TRBV1-TRBV30 forward primers and a C-beta reverse primer. Using its own MiXCR run on the multiplex PCR reads, TCRdb lists one record per CDR3 protein. The profile shows 250,000 to 400,000 distinct CDR3 sequences, roughly two thirds of them singletons.

J is TRBJ2-3 and V is TRBV5-1; D is perhaps TRBD1 or TRBD2 (5 bases each). Sequenced material: peripheral blood. This sequence was found in a man aged 35 to 55 with primary liver carcinoma and hepatitis B virus infection. CDR3 DNA: TGCGCCAGCAGCTTGGATGGGGGTCCAGATACGCAGTATTTT. Amino acids: CASSLDGGPDTQYF. Filled out from reference TRBV5-1 and TRBJ2-3, the complete variable domain reads KAGVTQTPRYLIKTRGQQVTLSCSPISGHRSVSWYQQTPGQGLQFLFEYFSETQRNKGNFPGRFSGRQFSNSRSEMNVSTLELGDSALYLCASSLDGGPDTQYFGPGTRLTVL.